The T cell receptor beta chain under discussion was sequenced for a study of blood T cell repertoires in COVID-19. The overall study: Whether acute or convalescent, the COVID-19 samples came from the United States, Italy and Spain.

Grouping used clinical history reported by participants in a survey and questionnaire. Recovered status applied to Cohort 3 donors who had two consecutive negative PCRs. It also applied to those with clearance or with symptom resolution. In the source study's methods: Estimates of nucleated cell counts were drawn from the amplification of reference gene primers. Sequenced by immunoSEQ multiplex PCR; TCRdb stores in-frame clones only, minus some. V, J and clone size reflect that table, while D and trimming were determined from the DNA. The profile shows roughly 300,000 clones, just over 85% of them singletons. Germline V gene sequence: CDR1 LNHDA, CDR2 SQIVND (reference sequence). The germline V and J ends were trimmed by 6 bases and 1 base, with 17 bases remaining between them. The CDR3 sequence is 16 residues long.

The rearrangement links TRBV19 to TRBJ2-3; perhaps TRBD1 as D (5 bases). Sequencing used PBMCs or T cells enriched from blood (not recorded which). This receptor was identified in a woman younger than 35 who had recovered from COVID-19. The CDR3 DNA is TGTGCCAGTAGCCTTGGGCAGGGTAGAGGCACAGATACGCAGTATTTT. This translates into CASSLGQGRGTDTQYF.